This TCR beta chain was documented in a study of T-cell memory formation after mild COVID-19. For the study at large: TCR clusters largely stayed donor specific. Study conclusions and caveats: Several responding clones turned up in pre-infection memory, indicating that cross-reactive memory may have taken part.

Using its own MiXCR run on the 5' RACE reads, TCRdb lists one record per CDR3 protein. The sample includes 89,000 or so distinct CDR3 sequences, roughly 12% of them seen just once. This clonotype has just a few counts. The antigen is not known. Trimming cost V 4 bases and J 4 bases; bases outside gene matches: 24. Germline CDR1 is SGHVS and CDR2 is FQNEAQ. This CDR3 has 20 residues. This sequence was found in a man aged 18-30 years who had mild COVID-19 (a few samples of this study predate the infection). Cell type and time point are not known. The sample comprised PBMCs or a T cell subset sorted from them (not recorded which). The rearrangement links TRBV7-8 to TRBJ2-5, with 7 bases lining up with TRBD2. The CDR3, as DNA: TGTGCCAGCAGCTCCCCCCGAGGGGTAGCGGGTTCTGCCGAGGGAGAGACCCAGTACTTC. This sequence encodes CASSSPRGVAGSAEGETQYF.